These 17 T cell receptor beta chains were sequenced from one sample in a study of T cells in Graves' hyperthyroidism and ophthalmopathy. There were TCR beta CDR3 regions amplified from RNA transcripts. First-round RT-PCR with HTBI primers amplified the TCR CDR3 region. TCRdb reprocessed the multiplex PCR reads via MiXCR and lists one record per CDR3 protein. The repertoire consists of 530,000 or so distinct CDR3 sequences, with roughly a quarter occurring once and the leading ten covering 11%. The sample comprised blood. The receptors come from a woman aged 25 to 45 with Graves' ophthalmopathy.

This clonotype was observed many times. This chain connects TRBV6-1 to TRBJ2-3; D may match TRBD1 or TRBD2 (6 bases each). This CDR3 has 14 residues. Trimming cost V 10 bases and J 2 bases, with 16 bases left between them. The germline gives CDR1 MNHNS, CDR2 SASEGT. CDR3 amino acids: CATTERGVTDTQYF. In DNA, the CDR3 is TGTGCCACCACCGAGAGGGGGGTCACAGATACGCAGTATTTT.

The chain has TRBV6-1 and TRBJ2-2, with D perhaps TRBD1 (5 bases). The CDR3 contains 16 residues. V shed 7 bases and J shed 1 base, with 16 bases lying between them. Germline V lookup: CDR1 MNHNS, CDR2 SASEGT. DNA of the CDR3: TGTGCCAGCACCCCCAAAGGACAAGTGAACACCGGGGAGCTGTTTTTT. Translating it yields CASTPKGQVNTGELFF.

The CDR3 protein is CASSATIRVGQPQHF. CDR3 DNA sequence: TGTGCCAGCAGTGCGACGATCAGGGTGGGCCAGCCCCAGCATTTT. This chain links TRBV12-3 or TRBV12-4 with TRBJ1-5; a weak D match, TRBD1 (5 bases). There are 15 residues in the CDR3. Trimming removed 5 bases at V and 7 bases at J, with 18 bases between.

V is TRBV25-1 and J is TRBJ2-5; possible D gene TRBD1, 5 bases. The CDR3 contains 15 residues. Per the germline V gene, CDR1 is MGHDK and CDR2 is SYGVNS. Trimming removed 2 bases at V and 4 bases at J, with 14 bases between. CDR3 sequence reads: CASSESHRLAETQYF. The DNA of the CDR3 is TGTGCCAGCAGTGAAAGTCACAGGTTGGCAGAGACCCAGTACTTC.

This clonotype was seen many times. The chain couples TRBV6-1 to TRBJ1-2; TRBD1 might be the D (6 bases). V was cut by 5 bases and J by 2 bases, with 9 bases left in between. Looked up from germline, CDR1 is MNHNS and CDR2 is SASEGT. This CDR3 contains 13 residues. Here the CDR3 DNA reads TGTGCCAGCAGTCAGGGGCGCAACTATGGCTACACCTTC. Amino acid sequence: CASSQGRNYGYTF.

The rearrangement uses TRBV2 and TRBJ2-7; TRBD2 might be the D (6 bases). The CDR3 is 13 residues long. V lost 5 bases and J 2 bases, leaving 10 bases between the germline ends. Germline-derived CDR1 and CDR2 are SNHLY and FYNNEI. This chain's CDR3 is CASSRREAYEQYF. CDR3 nucleotides: TGTGCCAGCAGTCGCAGGGAGGCCTACGAGCAGTACTTC.

This clonotype was seen repeatedly, ten times or more. This chain uses TRBV13 with TRBJ2-7; 16 bases fit TRBD2. Germline loops: CDR1 PRHDT, CDR2 FYEKMQ (reference sequence). The length of the CDR3 is 18 residues. V dropped 1 base and J dropped 5; count of bases not matched to a gene: 8. CDR3 amino acids: CASSLAPGLAGGLDEQYF. The CDR3 nucleotides are TGTGCCAGCAGCTTAGCCCCGGGACTAGCGGGGGGGCTCGACGAGCAGTACTTC.

A few counts support this clonotype. The chain employs TRBV11-2 and TRBJ2-7, with TRBD2 identical over 9 bases. After removal of 5 bases from V and 2 bases from J, the junction contained 7 bases not matched to a gene. This CDR3 is 15 amino acids long. The germline CDR1 and CDR2 sequences are SGHAT and FQNNGV. The DNA for the CDR3 is TGTGCCAGCAGCCAGGAGGCGGGGGGGACCTACGAGCAGTACTTC. Protein sequence: CASSQEAGGTYEQYF.

This chain uses TRBV11-2 with TRBJ2-7; weak D call: TRBD2 (7 bases). V lost 8 bases and J 2 bases, leaving 22 bases between the germline ends. The CDR3 contains 16 residues. CDR1 and CDR2 (germline): SGHAT, FQNNGV. The CDR3 reads CASSHRGRERAYEQYF. The CDR3, as DNA: TGTGCCAGCTCCCATCGGGGGCGGGAGAGGGCCTACGAGCAGTACTTC.

The chain uses TRBV6-1 and TRBJ1-5; TRBD1 matches at 10 bases. Losses at the gene ends were 0 bases for V and 6 bases for J; bases not matched to a gene: 5. This CDR3 is built from 16 residues. CDR1 MNHNS and CDR2 SASEGT come from the germline V gene. The CDR3 DNA is TGTGCCAGCAGTGAAGCGCTTGGACAGGGGGGTCAGCCCCAGCATTTT. It translates to CASSEALGQGGQPQHF.

A few counts support this clonotype. The chain carries TRBV29-1 and TRBJ2-2; 9 bases line up with TRBD1. V shed 5 bases, J shed 2 bases, and the junction held 6 bases outside the gene matches. Germline lookup yields CDR1 SQVTM and CDR2 ANQGSEA. This CDR3 region has 15 residues. As DNA, the CDR3 is TGCAGCGTTCTCCGACAGGGGGTAAACACCGGGGAGCTGTTTTTT. Translated, it gives CSVLRQGVNTGELFF.

This clonotype showed up many times. The chain combines TRBV24-1 with TRBJ2-2; TRBD1 aligns across 9 bases. With 3 bases clipped from V and 3 bases from J, the junction kept 7 bases outside the gene matches. Germline V lookup: CDR1 KGHDR, CDR2 SFDVKD. CDR3 length: 17 amino acids. CDR3 sequence: CATSDLRTGEDTGELFF. The CDR3 DNA sequence: TGTGCCACCAGTGATCTACGGACAGGGGAGGACACCGGGGAGCTGTTTTTT.

This clonotype was seen many times. The J gene is TRBJ2-5, the V gene TRBV2, with a weak D call TRBD2 (7 bases). CDR3 length: 13 amino acids. Germline V lookup: CDR1 SNHLY, CDR2 FYNNEI. The V end was cut by 8 bases, the J end by 3 bases, with 13 bases between. CDR3 residues: CASSRGPEETQYF. The CDR3 coding sequence is TGTGCCAGCTCGCGGGGGCCAGAAGAGACCCAGTACTTC.

The chain combines TRBV11-2 with TRBJ1-2, with unresolved D. The length of the CDR3 is 14 residues. Germline values: CDR1 SGHAT, CDR2 FQNNGV. Trimming removed 3 bases from V and 8 bases from J, with 16 bases in between. This CDR3 reads CASSFLAQNRGYTF. The CDR3 DNA sequence: TGTGCCAGCAGCTTTTTGGCACAAAACCGAGGCTACACCTTC.

About this clonotype itself: A read error may account for a junction end that differs from germline. The V gene is TRBV14, the J gene TRBJ1-2; D gene ambiguous. The CDR3 consists of 11 residues. The germline gives CDR1 SGHDN, CDR2 FVKESK. The chain's CDR3 is CASSQGTGYAF. CDR3 in DNA: TGTGCCAGCAGCCAAGGAACTGGCTACGCCTTC.

This clonotype was counted between two and nine times. It may be a read error: a sequence one base away is much more abundant. The chain uses TRBV19 and TRBJ1-1, with D possibly matching TRBD1 (5 bases). Per germline, CDR1 LNHDA and CDR2 SQIVND (reference sequence). CDR3 size: 14 residues. In DNA form, the CDR3 reads TGTGCCGGTAGTATGATGTATAGGGGCACTGAAGCTTTCTTT. Protein sequence: CAGSMMYRGTEAFF.

At least ten counts were recorded for this clonotype. V and J are TRBV10-1 and TRBJ2-2, with D perhaps being TRBD1 or TRBD2 (5 bases each). V lost 5 bases, J lost 5 bases, and 21 bases lay in between. The CDR3 is made up of 17 amino acids. CDR1 is WNHNN, CDR2 SYGVQD, per germline (reference sequence). In DNA, the CDR3 is TGCGCCAGCAGTCCCTCAATCGGGACGGCTCAAACCGGGGAGCTGTTTTTT. This codes for CASSPSIGTAQTGELFF.